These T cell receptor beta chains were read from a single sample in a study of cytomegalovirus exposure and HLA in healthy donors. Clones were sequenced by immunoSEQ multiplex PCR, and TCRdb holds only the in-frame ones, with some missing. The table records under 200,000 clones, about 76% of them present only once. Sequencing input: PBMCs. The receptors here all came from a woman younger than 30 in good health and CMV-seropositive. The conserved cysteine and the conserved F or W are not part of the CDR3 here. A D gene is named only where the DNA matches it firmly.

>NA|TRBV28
ASSLSGGTDGYT
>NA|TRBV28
ASNYRQSGNQPQH
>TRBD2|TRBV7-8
ASSSPSGATYNEQF
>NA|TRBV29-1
SVITGRSAEAF
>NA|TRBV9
ASSVVGGPADTQY
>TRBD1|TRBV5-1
ASSLASGGTEAF
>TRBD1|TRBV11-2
ASSRGRDRGEAF
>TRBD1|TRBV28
ASSLEDRATGELF
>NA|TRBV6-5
ASKRWGGSPLH
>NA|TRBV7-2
ASSPKGPPKRDTIY
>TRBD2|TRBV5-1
ASSAGTSGGAEQF